This T cell receptor beta chain is drawn from a study of cytomegalovirus exposure and HLA in healthy donors. Study as a whole: Roughly 77 million unique TCRs from HLA-typed donors made up an early data release.

Between the trimmed V and J ends, which lost 1 base and 9 bases, there was a span of 12 bases. CDR3 length: 13 residues. The germline V gene encodes CDR1 SNHLY and CDR2 FYNNEI. Primers: 60 Vbeta forward and 13 Jbeta reverse. Data came from immunoSEQ multiplex PCR; TCRdb stores just in-frame clones and leaves some out. The table has 170,000 or so clones, 84% seen once. Study findings and constraints: Researchers left out some V segments, among them TRBV6-2 and TRBV6-3, as indistinguishable. Association with HLA alleles at 0.05 false discovery rate was found for 16,951 TCR beta sequences in a later analysis. Overall, approximately 180 TCR beta chains were annotated as cytomegalovirus-associated.

Of note for this clone: What it binds is not known.

The chain uses TRBV2 and TRBJ2-5, with a tentative D call TRBD1 (8 bases). The source is a boy aged 2-15 years in good health and CMV-seronegative. Sequencing input: PBMCs. The CDR3, as DNA: TGTGCCAGCAGTGAAGAACAGGGGGGGGCCCAGTACTTC. Amino acids: CASSEEQGGAQYF.